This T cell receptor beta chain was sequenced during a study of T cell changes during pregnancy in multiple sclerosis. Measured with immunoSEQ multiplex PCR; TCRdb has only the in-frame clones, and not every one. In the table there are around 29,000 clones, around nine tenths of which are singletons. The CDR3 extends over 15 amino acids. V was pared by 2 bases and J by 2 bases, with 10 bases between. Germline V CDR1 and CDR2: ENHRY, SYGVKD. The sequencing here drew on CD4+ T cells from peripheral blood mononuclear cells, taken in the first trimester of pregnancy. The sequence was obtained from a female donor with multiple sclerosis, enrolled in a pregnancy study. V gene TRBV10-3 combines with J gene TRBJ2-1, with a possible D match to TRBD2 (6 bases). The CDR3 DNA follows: TGTGCCATCAGTGAGAACGGGAGAGCCTACAATGAGCAGTTCTTC. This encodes CAISENGRAYNEQFF.